This T cell receptor beta chain was found in a study of regulatory T cells in long-lasting Graves disease. Study-level information: Newly diagnosed Graves' patients had under 3 months of antithyroid drugs. Study-level results: Newly diagnosed Graves' patients had higher TCR diversity than persistent ones. Persistent disease samples used TRBV28, TRBJ1-2 and TRBJ2-5 preferentially.

This CDR3 contains 13 residues. Germline V gene lookup returns CDR1 DFQATT and CDR2 SNEGSKA (reference sequence). Trimming removed 4 bases from V and 7 bases from J; junction bases left unmatched: 4. The TCR beta library used iRepertoire HTBI primers with Arm-PCR amplification of CDR3. TCRdb reprocessed the multiplex PCR reads via MiXCR and lists one record per CDR3 protein. This repertoire shows 200,000 to 250,000 distinct CDR3 sequences, around 20% found once; its top ten account for approximately 15%. This clonotype has ten or more counts. As yet, its antigen is unknown. Time point defined: newly diagnosed GD, antithyroid drugs for less than 3 months. RNA extracted from PBMCs served as the sequencing template. EDTA tubes collected roughly 9 milliliters of peripheral blood.

The V call is TRBV20-1, the J call TRBJ1-5, with 10 positions matching TRBD1. The sequence was collected from a female donor with Graves disease. Sequencing used peripheral blood mononuclear cells (PBMCs), obtained at new diagnosis, from a patient treated with antithyroid drugs. The CDR3 DNA follows: TGCAGTGCTAAGGGACAGGGGAGGCAGCCCCAGCATTTT. As protein: CSAKGQGRQPQHF.